This T cell receptor beta chain was profiled in a study of cytomegalovirus exposure and HLA in healthy donors. Study-wide results and limits: The CMV antigen specificity of three CMV-associated chains was confirmed through in vitro analysis. The study flagged about 150 TCR beta chains as cytomegalovirus-associated.

Note on this clone: Its cognate antigen is unknown.

V was trimmed by 4 bases and J by 5 bases, leaving 17 bases between them. CDR3 length equals 15 residues. Germline V gene data show CDR1 as MNHNS and CDR2 as SASEGT. The validation cohort, a group of 120 or so subjects, included the donors and was separate from the roughly 670-subject first cohort. TCRdb keeps only in-frame clones here, not all; method: immunoSEQ multiplex PCR. The sample holds some 110,000 clones, approximately 94% seen once. The TCR comes from a woman aged 18-29 years in good health and CMV-seronegative. The gene calls are TRBV6-1 and TRBJ1-1; D might be TRBD1 (5 bases). The sequenced material came from PBMCs. The DNA for the CDR3 is TGTGCCAGCAGTGCCCCGGTCCAGGGTCGGACTGAAGCTTTCTTT. This sequence encodes CASSAPVQGRTEAFF.